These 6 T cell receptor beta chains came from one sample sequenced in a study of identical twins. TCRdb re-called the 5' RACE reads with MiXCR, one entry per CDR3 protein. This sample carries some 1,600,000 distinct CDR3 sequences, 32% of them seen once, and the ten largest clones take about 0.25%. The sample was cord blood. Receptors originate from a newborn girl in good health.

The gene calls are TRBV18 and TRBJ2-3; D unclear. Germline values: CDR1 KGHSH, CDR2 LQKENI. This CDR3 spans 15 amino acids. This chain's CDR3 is CVTHHAGGGTDTQYF. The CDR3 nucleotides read TGTGTCACCCATCATGCTGGCGGAGGCACAGATACGCAGTATTTT.

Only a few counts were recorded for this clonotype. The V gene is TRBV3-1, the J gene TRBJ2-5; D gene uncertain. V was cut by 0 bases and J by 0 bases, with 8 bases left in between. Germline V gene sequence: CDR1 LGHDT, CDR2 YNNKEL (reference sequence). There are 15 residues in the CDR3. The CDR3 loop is CASSQDPANQETQYF. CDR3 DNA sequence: TGTGCCAGCAGCCAAGACCCGGCAAACCAAGAGACCCAGTACTTC.

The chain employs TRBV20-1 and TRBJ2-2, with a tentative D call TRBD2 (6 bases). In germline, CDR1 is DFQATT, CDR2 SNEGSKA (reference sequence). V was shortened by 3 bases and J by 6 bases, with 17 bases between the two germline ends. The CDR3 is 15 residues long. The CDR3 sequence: CSASGGSFPPGELFF. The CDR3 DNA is TGCAGTGCTAGCGGGGGTTCCTTTCCGCCCGGGGAGCTGTTTTTT.

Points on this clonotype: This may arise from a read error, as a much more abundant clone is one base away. For the CDR3, the DNA is TGCAGCGTTGAACACCGAGCCTACGAGCAGTACTTC. Translated, it gives CSVEHRAYEQYF. J is TRBJ2-4 and V is TRBV29-1; no clear D. The end of the DNA is better explained by TRBJ2-7, so the J call may be wrong. Per germline, CDR1 SQVTM and CDR2 ANQGSEA. The CDR3 has 12 amino acids.

CDR3 region: CASSQSDTSYGTDTQYF. Written as DNA, the CDR3 is TGCGCCAGCAGCCAATCCGATACTAGCTATGGCACAGATACGCAGTATTTT. This chain connects TRBV4-1 to TRBJ2-3, with a weak D call TRBD2 (6 bases). The V gene's germline CDR1 is MGHRA and CDR2 YSYEKL. Deletions cut 2 bases from V and 1 base from J, with 16 bases between. The CDR3 spans 17 residues.

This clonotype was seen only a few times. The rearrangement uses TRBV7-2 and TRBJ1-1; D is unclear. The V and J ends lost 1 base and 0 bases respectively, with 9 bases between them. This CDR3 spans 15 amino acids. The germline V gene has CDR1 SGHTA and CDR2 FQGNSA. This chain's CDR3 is CASSLGRTMNTEAFF. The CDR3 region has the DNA TGTGCCAGCAGCTTAGGACGGACCATGAACACTGAAGCTTTCTTT.